This entry lists 14 T cell receptor beta chains sequenced from one sample in a study of T cell responses to AZD1222 COVID-19 vaccine (dated by TCRdb to 2020 to 2023). What the time point label conveys for this sample: baseline before first vaccination. To prepare the library, the immunoSEQ multiplex PCR assay was applied. Drawn from immuneACCESS, this table holds only the in-frame rearrangements with V and J called that TCRdb kept. Clones are partly lost; checked studies trace under half to an unresolved V gene and leave the rest unexplained. A total of some 130,000 clones appear in this sample, approximately 85% of them only once. The ten biggest clones cover around 8% of the sample. Sequencing was performed on peripheral blood, taken on day 0 of AZD1222 vaccination. Receptors were obtained from an adult in good health.

This clone came up once. This sequence joins TRBV10-3 and TRBJ2-7, with D perhaps being TRBD1 or TRBD2 (5 bases each). CDR3 length equals 14 residues. Per the germline V gene, CDR1 is ENHRY and CDR2 is SYGVKD. V lost 7 bases and J lost 1, with 14 bases in between. CDR3 nucleotides: TGTGCCATCAATGGGCAGGGAGCATCCTACGAGCAGTACTTC. Amino acids: CAINGQGASYEQYF.

V usage is TRBV3-1 (or the pseudogene TRBV3-2) and J usage is TRBJ2-1; maybe TRBD2 (5 bases). Looked up from germline, CDR1 is LGHDT and CDR2 is YNNKEL (reference sequence). CDR3 length: 13 residues. The V end was cut by 1 base, the J end by 8 bases, with 9 bases between. The CDR3 reads CASSQGGFDEQFF. In DNA form, the CDR3 reads TGTGCCAGCAGCCAAGGAGGGTTCGATGAGCAGTTCTTC.

The chain employs TRBV7-9 and TRBJ1-3; D remains unclear. Germline V gene sequence: CDR1 SEHNR, CDR2 FQNEAQ (reference sequence). The CDR3 has 15 amino acids. Trimming removed 6 bases from V and 0 bases from J, with 12 bases in between. Here the CDR3 DNA reads TGTGCCAGCAGTTTATCACCCAACTCTGGAAACACCATATATTTT. Protein sequence: CASSLSPNSGNTIYF.

Comments on this clone: A read error may produce the germline difference seen at one junction end. The chain is built from TRBV2 and TRBJ2-7; TRBD1 matches 10 bases. The germline V gene has CDR1 SNHLY and CDR2 FYNNEI. This CDR3 is built from 14 residues. The CDR3 sequence is CASSKTGGTYGQYF. The CDR3 DNA is TGTGCCAGCAGTAAGACAGGGGGCACCTACGGGCAGTACTTC.

This rearrangement joins TRBV6-6 to TRBJ1-1; perhaps TRBD1 as D (5 bases). Trimming took 2 bases from V and 5 from J, leaving 9 bases between them. Germline CDR1 reads MNHNY; CDR2 reads SVGAGI (reference sequence). The CDR3 consists of 13 residues. CDR3 in DNA: TGTGCCAGCAGTTACCCAGAGGGGACTGAAGCTTTCTTT. The encoded protein is CASSYPEGTEAFF.

This clone has more than one count but fewer than ten. The CDR3 DNA follows: TGTGCCAGCAGCTTCGAGGGTTTCTTCTACGAGCAGTACTTC. As protein: CASSFEGFFYEQYF. The chain is built from TRBV11-2 and TRBJ2-7; D possibly corresponds to TRBD2 (5 bases). The V gene's germline CDR1 is SGHAT and CDR2 FQNNGV. Deletions cut 3 bases from V and 3 bases from J, with 12 bases between. The CDR3 totals 14 residues.

This clone turned up a few times. The rearrangement joins TRBV4-2 to TRBJ2-1, with no clear D. This CDR3 contains 15 residues. Germline V gene data show CDR1 as LGHNA and CDR2 as YNFKEQ. V was pared by 1 base and J by 3 bases, with 10 bases between. CDR3 protein: CASSQGGDGYNEQFF. CDR3 DNA: TGTGCCAGCAGCCAAGGTGGAGATGGCTACAATGAGCAGTTCTTC.

This chain joins TRBV4-2 and TRBJ2-3; D possibly corresponds to TRBD2 (7 bases). V dropped 0 bases and J dropped 0 bases, with 10 bases sitting between them. The CDR3 length is 16 residues. Per germline, CDR1 LGHNA and CDR2 YNFKEQ. The CDR3 spells CASSQEAGASTDTQYF. The CDR3 nucleotides read TGTGCCAGCAGCCAAGAGGCGGGGGCAAGCACAGATACGCAGTATTTT.

The chain joins TRBV23-1 to TRBJ1-2; the D gene is possibly TRBD1 (5 bases). TRBV23-1 is known as an ORF, though its function is uncertain. The CDR3 loop spans 15 amino acids. The V end was cut by 0 bases, the J end by 4 bases, with 12 bases between. CDR3 residues: CASSQSWGSGYGYTF. CDR3 DNA sequence: TGCGCCAGCAGTCAATCCTGGGGGAGCGGCTATGGCTACACCTTC.

This clone was seen only once. J is TRBJ2-1 and V is TRBV6-5; possibly TRBD2 for D (5 bases). The V gene lost 6 bases and the J gene lost 5 bases, with 11 bases spanning the gap. The germline V gene encodes CDR1 MNHEY and CDR2 SVGAGI. This CDR3 has 13 residues. In DNA, the CDR3 is TGTGCCAGCAGCTTCACACTAGACAATGAGCAGTTCTTC. The encoded protein is CASSFTLDNEQFF.

V gene TRBV28 combines with J gene TRBJ1-6; D uncertain. This CDR3 region has 13 residues. CDR1 MDHEN and CDR2 SYDVKM come from the germline V gene. Trimming cost V 7 bases and J 6 bases, with 10 bases left between them. In nucleotides, the CDR3 is TGTGCCAGCAAAGGAATCGGTAATTCACCCCTCCACTTT. As protein: CASKGIGNSPLHF. The whole variable domain, filled in from reference TRBV28 and TRBJ1-6, reads DVKVTQSSRYLVKRTGEKVFLECVQDMDHENMFWYRQDPGLGLRLIYFSYDVKMKEKGDIPEGYSVSREKKERFSLILESASTNQTSMYLCASKGIGNSPLHFGNGTRLTVT.

V usage is TRBV7-9 and J usage is TRBJ2-2; D gene ambiguous. V lost 5 bases, J lost 0 bases, and 22 bases lay in between. In germline, CDR1 is SEHNR, CDR2 FQNEAQ (reference sequence). This CDR3 contains 19 residues. The CDR3 DNA reads as TGTGCCAGCAGCCCCATAGGTATTCGCCCAGCGCCGAACACCGGGGAGCTGTTTTTT. Translating gives CASSPIGIRPAPNTGELFF.

This chain connects TRBV7-9 to TRBJ2-3, with TRBD2 identical over 10 bases. The CDR3 spans 14 residues. V shed 4 bases and J 6 bases; nucleotides not matched to a gene: 4. Germline V gene sequence: CDR1 SEHNR, CDR2 FQNEAQ (reference sequence). CDR3 amino acids: CASSSGTSADTQYF. CDR3 nucleotides: TGTGCCAGCAGCTCCGGGACTAGCGCTGATACGCAGTATTTT.

This clone was found a few times. The rearrangement joins TRBV4-1 to TRBJ2-5, with no clear D. V dropped 2 bases and J dropped 2 bases, with 0 bases sitting between them. Germline V gives CDR1 MGHRA, CDR2 YSYEKL. The CDR3 runs to 11 residues. Here the CDR3 reads CASSQQETQYF. The CDR3 DNA reads TGCGCCAGCAGCCAACAAGAGACCCAGTACTTC.